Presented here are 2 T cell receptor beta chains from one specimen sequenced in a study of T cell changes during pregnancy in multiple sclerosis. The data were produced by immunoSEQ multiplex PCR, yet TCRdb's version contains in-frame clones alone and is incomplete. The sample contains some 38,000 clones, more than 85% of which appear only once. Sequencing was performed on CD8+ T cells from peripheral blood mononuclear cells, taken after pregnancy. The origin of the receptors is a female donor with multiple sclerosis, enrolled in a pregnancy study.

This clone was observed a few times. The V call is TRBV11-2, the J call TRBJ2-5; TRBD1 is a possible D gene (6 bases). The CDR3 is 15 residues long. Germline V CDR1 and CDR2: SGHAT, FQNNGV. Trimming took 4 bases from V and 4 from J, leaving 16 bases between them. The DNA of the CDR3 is TGTGCCAGCAGCTCGACATACAGGGAGACAGAGACCCAGTACTTC. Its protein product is CASSSTYRETETQYF.

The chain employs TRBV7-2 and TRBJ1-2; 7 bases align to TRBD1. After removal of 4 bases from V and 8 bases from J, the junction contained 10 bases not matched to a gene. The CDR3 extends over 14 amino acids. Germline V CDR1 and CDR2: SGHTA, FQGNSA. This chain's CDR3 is CASSSSQTGRGYTF. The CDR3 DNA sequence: TGTGCCAGCAGCTCAAGCCAGACAGGGCGAGGCTACACCTTC.